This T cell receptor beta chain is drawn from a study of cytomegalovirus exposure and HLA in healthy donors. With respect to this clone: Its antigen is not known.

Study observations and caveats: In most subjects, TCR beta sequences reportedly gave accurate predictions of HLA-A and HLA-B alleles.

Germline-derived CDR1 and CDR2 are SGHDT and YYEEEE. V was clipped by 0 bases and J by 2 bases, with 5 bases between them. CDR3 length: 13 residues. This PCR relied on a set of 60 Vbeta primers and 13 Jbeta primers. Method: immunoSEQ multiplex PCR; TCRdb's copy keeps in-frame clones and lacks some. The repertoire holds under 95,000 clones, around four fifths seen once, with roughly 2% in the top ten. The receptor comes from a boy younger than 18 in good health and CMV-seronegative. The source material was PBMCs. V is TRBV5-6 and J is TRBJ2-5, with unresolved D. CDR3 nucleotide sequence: TGTGCCAGCAGCTTGGAACAGCAAGAGACCCAGTACTTC. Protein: CASSLEQQETQYF.